Listed below are T cell receptor beta chains from one sample, sequenced in a study of identical twins. One entry per CDR3 protein results from TCRdb running MiXCR on the 5' RACE reads. The sample holds about 690,000 distinct CDR3 sequences, around 21% seen once. Separately, the same data were catalogued under a study of T cells expressing NK-cell markers.

Sequencing was done on a sample of PBMCs. Receptors were obtained from a woman younger than 35 in good health. Each CDR3 is given with its conserved first and last residue. A D gene is named only where the DNA matches it firmly. Only part of the rows carry a size: once, few, many, or a class if the clone is expanded.

v_gene: TRBV20-1
j_gene: TRBJ2-3
abundance: few
d_gene: .
CDR3aa: CSARDLGQSTDTQYF
CDR3nt: TGCAGTGCTAGAGATTTAGGCCAGAGCACAGATACGCAGTATTTT

v_gene: TRBV6-1
j_gene: TRBJ2-3
abundance: .
d_gene: TRBD2
CDR3aa: CASTGGLAETDTQYF
CDR3nt: TGTGCCAGCACCGGGGGTCTAGCGGAGACAGATACGCAGTATTTT

v_gene: TRBV11-2
j_gene: TRBJ2-1
abundance: .
d_gene: TRBD2
CDR3aa: CASSSLLAPTYNEQFF
CDR3nt: TGTGCCAGCAGCTCCTTACTAGCGCCGACCTACAATGAGCAGTTCTTC

v_gene: TRBV7-9
j_gene: TRBJ2-1
abundance: .
d_gene: TRBD2
CDR3aa: CASSRISSGGAGEQFF
CDR3nt: TGTGCCAGCAGCCGAATTTCTAGCGGGGGGGCAGGTGAGCAGTTCTTC

v_gene: TRBV10-3
j_gene: TRBJ1-1
abundance: .
d_gene: .
CDR3aa: CAIWLGRRNTEAFF
CDR3nt: TGTGCCATCTGGCTAGGCAGAAGGAACACTGAAGCTTTCTTT

v_gene: TRBV11-2
j_gene: TRBJ1-2
abundance: few
d_gene: .
CDR3aa: CASSFGPSGAYGYTF
CDR3nt: TGTGCCAGCAGCTTTGGCCCCTCAGGCGCTTATGGCTACACCTTC

v_gene: TRBV20-1
j_gene: TRBJ2-5
abundance: few
d_gene: TRBD1
CDR3aa: CSAGPTGVETQYF
CDR3nt: TGCAGTGCGGGACCGACAGGGGTTGAGACCCAGTACTTC

v_gene: TRBV6-1
j_gene: TRBJ2-3
abundance: .
d_gene: .
CDR3aa: CASSRVTSTDTQYF
CDR3nt: TGTGCCAGCAGTAGGGTGACTAGCACAGATACGCAGTATTTT

v_gene: TRBV15
j_gene: TRBJ2-1
abundance: .
d_gene: .
CDR3aa: CATSFNNEQFF
CDR3nt: TGTGCCACCAGCTTCAACAATGAGCAGTTCTTC

v_gene: TRBV20-1
j_gene: TRBJ1-6
abundance: .
d_gene: .
CDR3aa: CSAREPGTSYNSPLHF
CDR3nt: TGCAGTGCTAGAGAGCCGGGAACGAGCTATAATTCACCCCTCCACTTT

v_gene: TRBV5-1
j_gene: TRBJ1-5
abundance: many
d_gene: TRBD1
CDR3aa: CASSYGTGGAGQPQHF
CDR3nt: TGCGCCAGCAGCTACGGAACAGGGGGCGCGGGTCAGCCCCAGCATTTT

v_gene: TRBV25-1
j_gene: TRBJ2-7
abundance: .
d_gene: .
CDR3aa: CASSASVTSSYEQYF
CDR3nt: TGTGCCAGCAGTGCATCGGTGACGTCTTCCTACGAGCAGTACTTC

v_gene: TRBV5-5
j_gene: TRBJ2-1
abundance: .
d_gene: TRBD1
CDR3aa: CASSFWDRAYNEQFF
CDR3nt: TGTGCCAGCAGCTTTTGGGACAGAGCCTACAATGAGCAGTTCTTC

v_gene: TRBV12-3/TRBV12-4
j_gene: TRBJ2-2
abundance: many
d_gene: .
CDR3aa: CASSLAGYTGELFF
CDR3nt: TGTGCCAGCAGTTTAGCGGGCTACACCGGGGAGCTGTTTTTT

v_gene: TRBV12-3/TRBV12-4
j_gene: TRBJ2-5
abundance: .
d_gene: TRBD1
CDR3aa: CASNKLGDSQETQYF
CDR3nt: TGTGCCAGCAATAAACTAGGGGACAGTCAAGAGACCCAGTACTTC

v_gene: TRBV6-1
j_gene: TRBJ1-5
abundance: few
d_gene: TRBD1
CDR3aa: CASSPTGASGQPQHF
CDR3nt: TGTGCCAGCAGTCCCACAGGGGCCTCCGGTCAGCCCCAGCATTTT

v_gene: TRBV20-1
j_gene: TRBJ2-1
abundance: few
d_gene: TRBD2
CDR3aa: CSAPPRTSGLYNEQFF
CDR3nt: TGCAGTGCTCCACCAAGGACTAGCGGACTCTACAATGAGCAGTTCTTC

v_gene: TRBV12-5
j_gene: TRBJ2-1
abundance: many
d_gene: .
CDR3aa: CASGLAGIYNEQFF
CDR3nt: TGTGCTAGTGGTTTGGCCGGAATCTACAATGAGCAGTTCTTC